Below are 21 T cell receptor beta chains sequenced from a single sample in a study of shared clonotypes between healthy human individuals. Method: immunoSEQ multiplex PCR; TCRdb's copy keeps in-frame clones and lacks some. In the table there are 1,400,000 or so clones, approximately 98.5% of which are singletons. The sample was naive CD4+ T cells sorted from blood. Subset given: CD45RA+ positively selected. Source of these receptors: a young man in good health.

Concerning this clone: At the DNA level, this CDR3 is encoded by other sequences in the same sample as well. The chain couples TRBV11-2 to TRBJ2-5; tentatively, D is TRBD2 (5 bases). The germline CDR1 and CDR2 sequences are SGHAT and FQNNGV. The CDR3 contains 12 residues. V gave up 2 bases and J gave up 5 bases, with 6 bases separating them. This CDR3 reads CASSLRGETQYF. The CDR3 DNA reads TGTGCCAGCAGCTTACGCGGGGAGACCCAGTACTTC.

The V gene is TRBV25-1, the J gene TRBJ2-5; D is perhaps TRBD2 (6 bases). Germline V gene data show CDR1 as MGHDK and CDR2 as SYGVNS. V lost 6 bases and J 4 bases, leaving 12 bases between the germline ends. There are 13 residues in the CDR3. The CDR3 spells CASRGLSRETQYF. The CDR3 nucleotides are TGTGCCAGCAGGGGACTTTCCAGAGAGACCCAGTACTTC.

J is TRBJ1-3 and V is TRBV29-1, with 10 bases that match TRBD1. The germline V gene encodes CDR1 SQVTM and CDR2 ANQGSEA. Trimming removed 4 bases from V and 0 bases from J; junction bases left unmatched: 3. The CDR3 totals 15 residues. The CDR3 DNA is TGCAGCGTTGGCGGGACAGGGGTCTCTGGAAACACCATATATTTT. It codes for CSVGGTGVSGNTIYF.

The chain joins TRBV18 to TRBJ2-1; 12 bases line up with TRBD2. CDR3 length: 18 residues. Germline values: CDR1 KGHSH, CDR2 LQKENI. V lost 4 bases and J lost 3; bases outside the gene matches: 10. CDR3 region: CASSLIPGLAGNYNEQFF. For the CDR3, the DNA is TGTGCCAGCTCACTAATTCCCGGACTAGCGGGAAACTACAATGAGCAGTTCTTC.

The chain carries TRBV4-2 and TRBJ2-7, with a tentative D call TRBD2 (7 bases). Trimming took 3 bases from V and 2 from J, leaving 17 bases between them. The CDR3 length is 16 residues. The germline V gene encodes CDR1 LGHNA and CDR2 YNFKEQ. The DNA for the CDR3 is TGTGCCAGCAGCCAGGGGGGGCGGGAGTTAACCTACGAGCAGTACTTC. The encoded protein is CASSQGGRELTYEQYF.

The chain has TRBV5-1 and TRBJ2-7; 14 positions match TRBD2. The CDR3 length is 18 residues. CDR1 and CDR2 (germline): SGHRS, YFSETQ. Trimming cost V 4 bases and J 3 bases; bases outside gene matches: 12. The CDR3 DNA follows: TGCGCCAGCAGCGACCCCGGGACTAGCGGGAGACGGATCTACGAGCAGTACTTC. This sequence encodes CASSDPGTSGRRIYEQYF.

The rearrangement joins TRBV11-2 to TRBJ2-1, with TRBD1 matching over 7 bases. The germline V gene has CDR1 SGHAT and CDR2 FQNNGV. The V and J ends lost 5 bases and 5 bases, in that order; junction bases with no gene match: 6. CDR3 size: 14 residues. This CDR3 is CASSTGVWDNEQFF. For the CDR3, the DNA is TGTGCCAGCAGCACAGGGGTCTGGGACAATGAGCAGTTCTTC.

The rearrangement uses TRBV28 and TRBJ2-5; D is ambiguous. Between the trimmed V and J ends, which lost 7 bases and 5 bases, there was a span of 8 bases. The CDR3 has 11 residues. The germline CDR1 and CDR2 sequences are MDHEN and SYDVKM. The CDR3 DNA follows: TGTGCCAGCAAGGGCTTTGAGACCCAGTACTTC. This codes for CASKGFETQYF. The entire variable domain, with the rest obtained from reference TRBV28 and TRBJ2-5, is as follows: DVKVTQSSRYLVKRTGEKVFLECVQDMDHENMFWYRQDPGLGLRLIYFSYDVKMKEKGDIPEGYSVSREKKERFSLILESASTNQTSMYLCASKGFETQYFGPGTRLLVL.

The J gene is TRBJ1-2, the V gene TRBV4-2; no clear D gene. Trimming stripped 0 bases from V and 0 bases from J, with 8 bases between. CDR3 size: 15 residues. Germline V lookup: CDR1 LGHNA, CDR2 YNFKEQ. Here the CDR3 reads CASSQEGGTNYGYTF. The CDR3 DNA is TGTGCCAGCAGCCAAGAGGGAGGGACTAACTATGGCTACACCTTC.

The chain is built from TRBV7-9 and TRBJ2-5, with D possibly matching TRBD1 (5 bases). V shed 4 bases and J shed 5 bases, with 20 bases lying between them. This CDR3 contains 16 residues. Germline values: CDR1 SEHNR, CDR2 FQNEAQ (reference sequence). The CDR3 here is CASSSPLGETSETQYF. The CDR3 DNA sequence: TGTGCCAGCAGCTCTCCGTTAGGGGAAACTTCGGAGACCCAGTACTTC. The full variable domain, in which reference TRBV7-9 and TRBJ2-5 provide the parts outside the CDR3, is DTGVSQNPRHKITKRGQNVTFRCDPISEHNRLYWYRQTLGQGPEFLTYFQNEAQLEKSRLLSDRFSAERPKGSFSTLEIQRTEQGDSAMYLCASSSPLGETSETQYFGPGTRLLVL.

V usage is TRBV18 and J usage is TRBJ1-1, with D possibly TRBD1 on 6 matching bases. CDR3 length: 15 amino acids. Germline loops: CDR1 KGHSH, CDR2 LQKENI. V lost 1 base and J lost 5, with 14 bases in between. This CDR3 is CASSPRAQGETEAFF. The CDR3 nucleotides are TGTGCCAGCTCACCACGAGCACAGGGAGAAACTGAAGCTTTCTTT.

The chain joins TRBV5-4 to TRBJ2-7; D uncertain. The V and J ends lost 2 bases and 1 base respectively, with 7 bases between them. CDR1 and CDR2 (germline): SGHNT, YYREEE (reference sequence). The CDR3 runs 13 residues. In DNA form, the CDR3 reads TGTGCCAGCAGCTTTCATCTTTCCTACGAGCAGTACTTC. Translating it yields CASSFHLSYEQYF.

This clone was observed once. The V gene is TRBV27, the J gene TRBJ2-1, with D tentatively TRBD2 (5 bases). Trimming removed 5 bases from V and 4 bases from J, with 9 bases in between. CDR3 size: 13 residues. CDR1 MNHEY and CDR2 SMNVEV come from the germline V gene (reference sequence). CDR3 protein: CASSIRGYNEQFF. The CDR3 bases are TGTGCCAGCAGTATCCGGGGATACAATGAGCAGTTCTTC.

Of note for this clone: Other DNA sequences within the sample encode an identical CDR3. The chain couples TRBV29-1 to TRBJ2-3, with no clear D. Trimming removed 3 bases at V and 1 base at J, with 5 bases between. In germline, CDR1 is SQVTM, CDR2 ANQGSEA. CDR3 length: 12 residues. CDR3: CSVDRGTDTQYF. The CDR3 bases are TGCAGCGTTGACCGGGGCACAGATACGCAGTATTTT.

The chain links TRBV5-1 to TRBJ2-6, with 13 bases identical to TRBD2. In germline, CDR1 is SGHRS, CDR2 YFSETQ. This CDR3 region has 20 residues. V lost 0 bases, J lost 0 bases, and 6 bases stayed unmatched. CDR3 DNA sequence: TGCGCCAGCAGCTTGGTATCGGGACTAGCGGGATCCTCTGGGGCCAACGTCCTGACTTTC. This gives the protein CASSLVSGLAGSSGANVLTF.

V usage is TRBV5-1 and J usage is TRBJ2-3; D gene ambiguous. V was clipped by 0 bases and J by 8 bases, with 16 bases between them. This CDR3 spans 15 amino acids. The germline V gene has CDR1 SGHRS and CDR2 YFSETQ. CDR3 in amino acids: CASSLALTRLGTQYF. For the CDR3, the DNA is TGCGCCAGCAGCTTGGCCCTCACTCGGTTAGGTACGCAGTATTTT. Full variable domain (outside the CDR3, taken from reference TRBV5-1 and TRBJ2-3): KAGVTQTPRYLIKTRGQQVTLSCSPISGHRSVSWYQQTPGQGLQFLFEYFSETQRNKGNFPGRFSGRQFSNSRSEMNVSTLELGDSALYLCASSLALTRLGTQYFGPGTRLTVL.

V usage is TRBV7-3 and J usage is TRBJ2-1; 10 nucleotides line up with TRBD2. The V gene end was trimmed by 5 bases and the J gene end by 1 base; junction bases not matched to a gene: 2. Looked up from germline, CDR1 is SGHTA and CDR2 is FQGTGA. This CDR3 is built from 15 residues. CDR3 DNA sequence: TGTGCCAGCAGCGGGACTAGCGAGTCCTACAATGAGCAGTTCTTC. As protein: CASSGTSESYNEQFF.

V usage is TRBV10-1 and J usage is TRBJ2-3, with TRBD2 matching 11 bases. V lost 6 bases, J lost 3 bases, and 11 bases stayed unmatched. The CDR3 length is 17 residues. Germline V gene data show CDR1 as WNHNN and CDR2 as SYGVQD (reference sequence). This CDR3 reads CASSPGTSGRFTDTQYF. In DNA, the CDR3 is TGCGCCAGCAGCCCCGGGACTAGCGGACGCTTTACAGATACGCAGTATTTT.

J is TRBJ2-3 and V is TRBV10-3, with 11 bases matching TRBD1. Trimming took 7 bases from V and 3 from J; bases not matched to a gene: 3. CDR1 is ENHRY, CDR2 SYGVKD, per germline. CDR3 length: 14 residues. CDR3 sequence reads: CAIKGTGGTDTQYF. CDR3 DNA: TGTGCCATCAAAGGGACAGGGGGAACAGATACGCAGTATTTT.

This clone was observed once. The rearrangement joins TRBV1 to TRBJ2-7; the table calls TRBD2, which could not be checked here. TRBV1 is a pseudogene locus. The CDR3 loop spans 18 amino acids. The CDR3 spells CTSSQDTAGEASSYEQYF. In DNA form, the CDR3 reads TGCACCAGCAGCCAAGATACAGCGGGGGAAGCGAGCTCCTACGAGCAGTACTTC.

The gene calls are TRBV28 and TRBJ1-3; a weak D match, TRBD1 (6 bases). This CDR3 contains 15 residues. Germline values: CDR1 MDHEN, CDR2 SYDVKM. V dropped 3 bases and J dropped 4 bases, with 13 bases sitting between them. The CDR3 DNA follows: TGTGCCAGCAGTTTCGCAGGGGTTCTGGGAAACACCATATATTTT. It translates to CASSFAGVLGNTIYF.